What follows is one TCR beta chain and its context. The antigen remains undetermined. RNA transcripts gave rise to amplified TCR beta CDR3 regions. Initially, a first-round RT-PCR of the TCR CDR3 employed the HTBI primer set. TCRdb recomputed calls from the multiplex PCR reads with MiXCR, one row per CDR3 protein. The table records about 580,000 distinct CDR3 sequences, about 15% of them present only once. The data originate from a study of T cells in Graves' hyperthyroidism and ophthalmopathy. Study observations and caveats: The authors' 13 V-J model separated ophthalmopathy from stable hyperthyroidism. Most thyroid-expanded clonotypes above 0.001 were also found in blood.

At first hyperthyroidism diagnosis, before any ophthalmopathy symptoms, the blood sample was collected. V was shortened by 7 bases and J by 1 base, with 11 bases between the two germline ends. The CDR3 is made up of 13 amino acids. From germline, CDR1 is PRHDT and CDR2 FYEKMQ (reference sequence). This TCR was sampled from a woman in her 30s with Graves' hyperthyroidism that later progressed to Graves' ophthalmopathy. This rearrangement joins TRBV13 to TRBJ2-7; TRBD1 is a possible D gene (5 bases). The sample comprised blood. The CDR3 coding sequence is TGTGCCAGCACCCGACAGCTATCCTACGAGCAGTACTTC. Translation: CASTRQLSYEQYF. The variable domain in full, completed from reference TRBV13 and TRBJ2-7, reads AAGVIQSPRHLIKEKRETATLKCYPIPRHDTVYWYQQGPGQDPQFLISFYEKMQSDKGSIPDRFSAQQFSDYHSELNMSSLELGDSALYFCASTRQLSYEQYFGPGTRLTVT.